The 7 T cell receptor beta chains reported below all come from one sample, sequenced in a study of blood T cell repertoires in COVID-19. TCRdb's table, derived via immunoSEQ multiplex PCR, lists solely in-frame clones and lacks some. The sample contains 250,000 to 350,000 clones, more than 85% of which appear only once. Sequencing was done on a sample of PBMCs or T cells enriched from blood (not recorded which). Receptors were obtained from a woman aged 25 to 39 who had recovered from COVID-19.

The chain employs TRBV19 and TRBJ1-2; D is unclear. Deletions cut 6 bases from V and 4 bases from J, with 9 bases between. Germline V CDR1 and CDR2: LNHDA, SQIVND (reference sequence). This CDR3 has 12 residues. The CDR3 loop reads CASSPEAYGYTF. CDR3 nucleotides: TGTGCCAGTAGCCCGGAGGCCTATGGCTACACCTTC.

V and J are TRBV27 and TRBJ1-6, with TRBD1 identical over 7 bases. Trimming cost V 5 bases and J 8 bases; bases outside gene matches: 9. Germline lookup yields CDR1 MNHEY and CDR2 SMNVEV (reference sequence). This CDR3 has 15 amino acids. The CDR3 sequence is CASSQWTGGDSPLHF. The CDR3 nucleotides read TGTGCCAGCAGTCAGTGGACAGGAGGTGATTCACCCCTCCACTTT.

This clone has a single count. The chain combines TRBV10-3 with TRBJ1-1; TRBD1 agrees at 8 bases. V gave up 6 bases and J gave up 7 bases; unmatched junction bases: 7. Germline V gene sequence: CDR1 ENHRY, CDR2 SYGVKD. The CDR3 runs to 13 residues. CDR3 sequence: CAIRDRVIGEAFF. The CDR3 DNA sequence: TGTGCCATCAGGGACAGGGTGATTGGTGAAGCTTTCTTT.

A single count supports this clone. The chain joins TRBV12-3 or TRBV12-4 to TRBJ2-5; D unclear. Trimming pared 3 bases from V and 5 bases from J, leaving 7 bases between. This CDR3 spans 12 amino acids. The CDR3 here is CASSFAGETQYF. The CDR3 nucleotides are TGTGCCAGCAGTTTTGCCGGGGAGACCCAGTACTTC.

The chain employs TRBV7-6 and TRBJ2-1; TRBD1 agrees at 7 bases. V lost 4 bases and J lost 12; bases outside the gene matches: 3. The germline V gene encodes CDR1 SGHVS and CDR2 FNYEAQ. The CDR3 runs to 11 residues. The chain's CDR3 is CASSYRGVQFF. The CDR3 nucleotides are TGTGCCAGCAGCTACAGGGGTGTGCAGTTCTTC.

V and J are TRBV10-3 and TRBJ2-1, with 12 bases fitting TRBD2. The CDR3 covers 17 residues. After removal of 1 base from V and 7 bases from J, the junction contained 8 bases not matched to a gene. Germline V gene lookup returns CDR1 ENHRY and CDR2 SYGVKD. The CDR3 coding sequence is TGTGCCATCAGTGAGTACTTACTAGCGGGGGGTTCAAATGAGCAGTTCTTC. Its protein is CAISEYLLAGGSNEQFF.

The rearrangement joins TRBV12-1 to TRBJ2-7; whether TRBD1, the table's D call, matches the DNA was not checked. TRBV12-1 is annotated as a pseudogene. The CDR3 covers 16 residues. The CDR3 here is CASSFLSGQGAYEQYF. DNA for the CDR3: TGTGCCAGCAGCTTTTTGTCAGGTCAGGGGGCCTACGAGCAGTACTTC.